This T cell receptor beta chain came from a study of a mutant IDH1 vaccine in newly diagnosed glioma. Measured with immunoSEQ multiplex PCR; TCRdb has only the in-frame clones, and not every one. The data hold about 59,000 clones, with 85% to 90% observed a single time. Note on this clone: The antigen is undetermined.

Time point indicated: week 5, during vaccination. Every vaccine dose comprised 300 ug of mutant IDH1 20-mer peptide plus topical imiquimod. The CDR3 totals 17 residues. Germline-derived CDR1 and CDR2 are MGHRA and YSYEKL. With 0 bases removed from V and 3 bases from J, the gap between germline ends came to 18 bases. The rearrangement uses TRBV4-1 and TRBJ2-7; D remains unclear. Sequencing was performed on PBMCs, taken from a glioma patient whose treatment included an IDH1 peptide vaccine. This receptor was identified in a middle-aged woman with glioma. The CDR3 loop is CASSQEKKAPRGYEQYF. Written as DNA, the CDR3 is TGCGCCAGCAGCCAAGAGAAAAAGGCCCCGAGAGGCTACGAGCAGTACTTC.